A selection of T cell receptor beta chains follows, all from one sample in a study of T-cell memory formation after mild COVID-19. TCRdb called the 5' RACE reads again in MiXCR, with one record for every CDR3 protein. The sample has fewer than 250,000 distinct CDR3 sequences, approximately 15% seen once. Source material: PBMCs or a T cell subset sorted from them (not recorded which). Receptor source: an adult woman who had mild COVID-19 (a few samples of this study predate the infection). Cell type and time point are not known. Each CDR3 is given with its conserved first and last residue. D genes are given only for firm matches. Clone size, where shown, is once, few, many, or a class for clones that have expanded.

TRBJ1-1 14 NA TRBV7-2 NA TGTGCCAGCAGCTCCTACGGGATAGTGACTGAAGCTTTCTTT CASSSYGIVTEAFF
TRBJ2-7 18 NA TRBV27 few TGTGCCAGCAGTTTCCATGCCCCCGTGATTGGGGGTTTCTACGAGCAGTACTTC CASSFHAPVIGGFYEQYF
TRBJ2-1 14 TRBD2 TRBV29-1 NA TGCAGCGCTGGACTAGCGGGATTCTACAATGAGCAGTTCTTC CSAGLAGFYNEQFF
TRBJ2-2 17 NA TRBV3-1 many TGTGCCAGCAGCCAAGTGGGGGGCAGGGGCTTCGCCGGGGAGCTGTTTTTT CASSQVGGRGFAGELFF
TRBJ1-1 13 NA TRBV6-5 NA TGTGCCAGCAGTTACCTAGTTGGCACTGAAGCTTTCTTT CASSYLVGTEAFF
TRBJ2-5 16 TRBD2 TRBV6-6 NA TGTGCCAGCAGCCCACATGGGGGGGTAAAACAAGAGACCCAGTACTTC CASSPHGGVKQETQYF
TRBJ2-7 13 NA TRBV27 few TGTGCCAGCAGTTTATCGCCAGGCTACGAGCAGTACTTC CASSLSPGYEQYF
TRBJ2-3 18 NA TRBV5-1 NA TGCGCCAGCAGCTTGGTCTACCAGGGGCTTACCTACACAGATACGCAGTATTTT CASSLVYQGLTYTDTQYF
TRBJ2-7 16 TRBD1 TRBV4-1 few TGCGCCAGCAGCCATGATATAGGACAGGGGGCGAGCGAGCAGTACTTC CASSHDIGQGASEQYF
TRBJ2-5 14 NA TRBV18 few TGTGCCAGCTCATTCACGCCCTCTAGTGAGACCCAGTACTTC CASSFTPSSETQYF
TRBJ2-3 14 NA TRBV11-3 NA TGTGCCAGCGGATTAGGACAGACTTCAGATACGCAGTATTTT CASGLGQTSDTQYF
TRBJ2-3 13 NA TRBV2 few TGTGCCAGCAGTAGGGACTTCACAGATACGCAGTATTTT CASSRDFTDTQYF
TRBJ1-5 14 NA TRBV12-3/TRBV12-4 few TGTGCCAGCAGCCCCCACAGATTTCCCCAGCCCCAGCATTTT CASSPHRFPQPQHF
TRBJ1-4 13 TRBD1 TRBV29-1 NA TGCAGCGTTGGGGACAGGTTTGGGGAAAAACTGTTTTTT CSVGDRFGEKLFF
TRBJ2-5 15 NA TRBV12-5 NA TGTGCTAGTGGTCTTCGAGGCGGTACGGGAGAGACCCAGTACTTC CASGLRGGTGETQYF
TRBJ2-1 15 TRBD2 TRBV6-1 once TGTGCCAGCAGTAGAGACGGGGGGGCCTACAATGAGCAGTTCTTC CASSRDGGAYNEQFF
TRBJ2-3 16 TRBD2 TRBV7-2 many TGTGCCAGCAGCTTAGTGTCGGGAGGGCCCCCAGATACGCAGTATTTT CASSLVSGGPPDTQYF
TRBJ2-1 18 TRBD2 TRBV9 few TGTGCCAGCAGCACCCCGGGACTAGCGGGACTTCCCATAAATGAGCAGTTCTTC CASSTPGLAGLPINEQFF
TRBJ1-3 15 TRBD1 TRBV2 few TGTGCCAGCACCAGCCAGGGGGTCTCTGGAAACACCATATATTTT CASTSQGVSGNTIYF
TRBJ1-2 16 NA TRBV7-9 few TGTGCCAGCAGCTTTCTTAAGGGGAGTTCTAACTATGGCTACACCTTC CASSFLKGSSNYGYTF
TRBJ1-2 15 TRBD1 TRBV5-1 NA TGCGCCAGCAGCTTGGAACGGACAGGGCGCGGTGGCTACACCTTC CASSLERTGRGGYTF
TRBJ1-2 14 NA TRBV6-5 few TGTGCCAGCAGTTACAGATCCGGCCCCGGTGGCTACACCTTC CASSYRSGPGGYTF
TRBJ1-1 13 NA TRBV18 NA TGTGCCAGCTCACCCACCGGGGGCGCTGAAGCTTTCTTT CASSPTGGAEAFF
TRBJ1-4 16 NA TRBV7-6 NA TGTGCCAGCAGCCCCCGAGGACGGGCAACTAATGAAAAACTGTTTTTT CASSPRGRATNEKLFF
TRBJ2-5 14 NA TRBV4-1 NA TGCGCCAGCAGCAATCGGGGCACGGCAGGGACCCAGTACTTC CASSNRGTAGTQYF
TRBJ1-5 16 NA TRBV5-5 NA TGTGCCAGCAGCCCGGTTGGAGGAGATAGCAATCAGCCCCAGCATTTT CASSPVGGDSNQPQHF
TRBJ1-1 14 NA TRBV27 few TGTGCCAGCAGACGACAAGACAGGAACACTGAAGCTTTCTTT CASRRQDRNTEAFF
TRBJ2-7 15 NA TRBV7-6 few TGTGCCAGCAGCTTAGAGGGGATTGGCTCCTACGAGCAGTACTTC CASSLEGIGSYEQYF
TRBJ1-5 14 NA TRBV7-2 few TGTGCCAGCAGCTTGGTCCCCACCAATCAGCCCCAGCATTTT CASSLVPTNQPQHF
TRBJ1-5 17 TRBD1 TRBV5-1 few TGCGCCAGCAGCTGGACACCGACCGGGACAGGGAATCAGCCCCAGCATTTT CASSWTPTGTGNQPQHF
TRBJ2-2 16 TRBD2 TRBV5-1 few TGCGCCAGCAGCTTGGAGGGACTAGCGGGGCCCGGGGAGCTGTTTTTT CASSLEGLAGPGELFF
TRBJ2-5 13 TRBD1 TRBV29-1 NA TGCAGCGTTGGGACAGGGAGTTGGGAGACCCAGTACTTC CSVGTGSWETQYF
TRBJ2-1 13 TRBD2 TRBV20-1 few TGCAGTGCTGGACGGACTAGCGGGAGAGAGCAGTTCTTC CSAGRTSGREQFF
TRBJ1-5 15 NA TRBV21-1 few TGTGCCAGCACGAGGGGCAGAGAGGGCAATCAGCCCCAGCATTTT CASTRGREGNQPQHF
TRBJ1-3 17 NA TRBV6-2/TRBV6-3 NA TGTGCCAGCAGTACGAAACGACCCCTCGAGGCTGGAAACACCATATATTTT CASSTKRPLEAGNTIYF
TRBJ2-1 18 TRBD2 TRBV7-2 few TGTGCCAGCAGCTTAGTGGGAGGGCTAGCGGGAGTCTACAATGAGCAGTTCTTC CASSLVGGLAGVYNEQFF
TRBJ1-2 15 TRBD1 TRBV3-1 NA TGTGCCAGCAGCCACCTGGACAGGATAAACTATGGCTACACCTTC CASSHLDRINYGYTF
TRBJ2-2 13 NA TRBV2 few TGTGCCAGCAGTGGTTTTGGGGACGGGGAGCTGTTTTTT CASSGFGDGELFF
TRBJ1-5 14 NA TRBV20-1 few TGCAGTGCTAGCAGAGGGGGGGCCAATCAGCCCCAGCATTTT CSASRGGANQPQHF